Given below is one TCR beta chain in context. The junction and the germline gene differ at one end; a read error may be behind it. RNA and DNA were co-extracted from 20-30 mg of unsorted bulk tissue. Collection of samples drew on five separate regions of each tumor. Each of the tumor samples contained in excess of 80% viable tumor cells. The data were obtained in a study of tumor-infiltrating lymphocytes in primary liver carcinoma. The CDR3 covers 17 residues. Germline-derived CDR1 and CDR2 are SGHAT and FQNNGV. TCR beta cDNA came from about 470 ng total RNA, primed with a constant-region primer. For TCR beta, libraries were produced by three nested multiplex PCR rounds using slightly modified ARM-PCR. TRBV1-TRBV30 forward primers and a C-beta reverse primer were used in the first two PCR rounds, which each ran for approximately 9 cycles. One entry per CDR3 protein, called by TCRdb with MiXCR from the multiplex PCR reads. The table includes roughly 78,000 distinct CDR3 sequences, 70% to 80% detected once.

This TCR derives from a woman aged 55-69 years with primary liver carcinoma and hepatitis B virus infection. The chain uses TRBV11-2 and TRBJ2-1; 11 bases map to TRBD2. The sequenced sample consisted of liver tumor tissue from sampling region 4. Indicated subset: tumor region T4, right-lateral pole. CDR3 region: CASSRRLAGGPEDDQFF. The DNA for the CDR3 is TGTGCCAGCAGCAGGAGATTAGCGGGAGGGCCGGAGGATGACCAGTTCTTC.